This TCR beta chain was identified during a study of blood T cell repertoires in COVID-19 (dated by TCRdb to the early 2020s). Notes on the research overall: Samples covering the acute and convalescent phases of COVID-19 were provided by collaborators in the United States, Italy and Spain. The prospective study material was composed of cDNA or gDNA derived from T cells, B-cell-depleted T cells, or PBMCs. Deeply sampled blood TCRbeta repertoires from subjects exposed to, actively infected with, or recovered from COVID-19 were included in the dataset. The repertoires were made available in a free public database intended to serve as a resource for research on the immune response to SARS-CoV-2. Samples came from the ongoing ImmuneRACE study (first 160 participants) plus 1,254 subjects from 6 global collaborators. A de-identified subject ID, COVID-19 status, age in years and sex were almost always included in the sample metadata. HLA class I and class II types, where available, came from metadata supplied by the sample provider rather than from assay-based typing. Overall study outcomes, separate from this receptor: The quantity of clinical and demographic metadata differed by source and by participant and was supplied without curation.

TCRbeta CDR3 regions were amplified from genomic DNA using the immunoSEQ Assay, a bias-controlled multiplex PCR. On the authors' methods: Nucleated cell counts per sample were estimated from amplification of reference gene primers within the assay. To quantify the absolute abundance of each unique TCRbeta CDR3 rearrangement, sequence reads were collapsed and filtered. For each sample, productive Simpson clonality was calculated as the square root of Simpson's diversity index across productive rearrangements. TCRdb obtained this table from immuneACCESS and retained in-frame rearrangements with V and J assigned. These tables miss some clones; where compared with another copy, unresolved V genes account for less than half of the shortfall, and the remainder is unexplained. From that table come the V and J calls and clone size; the DNA was used to work out D and trimming. In this sample the table shows 55,000 to 80,000 clones, around 87% of which occur a single time. Jointly, the top ten make up approximately 1% of the sample.

A word on this clone: Its recognized antigen is unknown. Base qualities are not recorded, but no much larger clone differs from it by a single base.

Collaborating institutions collected whole blood in K2EDTA tubes following their own protocols. For TCRbeta analysis, collaborator samples were shipped as frozen whole blood, as isolated PBMCs, or as DNA extracted from either sample type. The germline V gene specifies ENHRY as CDR1 and SYGVKD as CDR2. The CDR3 measures 15 amino acids from cysteine to phenylalanine. Only the CDR3 portion is preserved as DNA: 45 bases, with reading frame beginning at the first base. V lost 4 bases and J lost 2 bases; the stretch between them is 12 bases long. The specimen was peripheral blood. Recombination connected TRBV10-3 to TRBJ2-1; a weak D assignment points to TRBD2 (6 bases agree). This sequence originates from a man between 65 and 85 years old with acute or convalescent COVID-19. The CDR3 region: CAISAPGLTYNEQFF. Read as DNA, the sequence is TGTGCCATCAGTGCGCCGGGACTGACCTACAATGAGCAGTTCTTC.